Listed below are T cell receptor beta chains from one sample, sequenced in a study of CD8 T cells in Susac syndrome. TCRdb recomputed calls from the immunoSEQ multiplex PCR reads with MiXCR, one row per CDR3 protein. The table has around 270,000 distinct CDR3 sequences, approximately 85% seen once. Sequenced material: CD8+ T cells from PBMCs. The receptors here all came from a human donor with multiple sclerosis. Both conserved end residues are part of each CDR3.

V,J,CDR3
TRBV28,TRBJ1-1,CASDRPGEKAFF
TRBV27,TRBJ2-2,CASSPLGGELFF
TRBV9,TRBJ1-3,CASSGPRDRGEVGNTIYF
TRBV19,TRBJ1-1,CASSKTVDTEAFF
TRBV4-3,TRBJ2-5,CASSQDLFSSQETQYF
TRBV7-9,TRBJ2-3,CASTRRTDTQYF
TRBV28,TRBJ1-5,CASSWAGRDNQPQHF
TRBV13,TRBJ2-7,CASSLRGNRYEQYF
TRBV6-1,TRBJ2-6,CASTPFFTGETAGANVLTF
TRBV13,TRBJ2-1,CASRLNGLASGDEQFF
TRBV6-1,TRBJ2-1,CASTGLVATYNEQFF
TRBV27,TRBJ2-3,CASSFLNGLSTTDTQYF
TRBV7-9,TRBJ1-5,CASSLGEMDQPQHF
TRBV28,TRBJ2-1,CASSSGTSGRWQFF
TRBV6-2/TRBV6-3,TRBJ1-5,CASTPIGYSNQPQHF
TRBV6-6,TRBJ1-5,CASSGTDYSNQPQHF
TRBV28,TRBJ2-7,CASREGVVDEQYF
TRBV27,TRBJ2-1,CASSLGAGSDEQFF
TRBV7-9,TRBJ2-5,CASSLALVPETQYF
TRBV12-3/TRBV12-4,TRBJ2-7,CASSFTASSEQYF
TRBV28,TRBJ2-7,CASSGREGRQVKEQYF
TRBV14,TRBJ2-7,CASSQPTSGTGSYEQYF
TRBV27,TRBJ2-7,CASSLSAVYEQYF
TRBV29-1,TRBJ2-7,CSVDGGVGGEQYF
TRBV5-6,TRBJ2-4,CAGSSGTGVAKNIQYF
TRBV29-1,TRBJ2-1,CSVEGFGGTSGRTRGRYNEQFF
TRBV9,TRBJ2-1,CASSPIGAGGVDEQFF
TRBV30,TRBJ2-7,CAWSLSYYEQYF
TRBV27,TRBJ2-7,CASSLEYGSSYEQYF
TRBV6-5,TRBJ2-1,CASSYSYDGGGPISYNEQFF
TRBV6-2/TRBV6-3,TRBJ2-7,CASSSNPDRPEYF
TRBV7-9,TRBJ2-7,CASSQDRGSPYEQYF
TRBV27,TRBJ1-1,CASSILPGQGRYTEAFF
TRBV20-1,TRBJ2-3,CSASGLAVLADTQYF
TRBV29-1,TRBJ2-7,CSVESGDRVSYEQYF
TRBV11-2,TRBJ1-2,CASSPVVGDNYGYTF
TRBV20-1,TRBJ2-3,CSARAPSGLRTDTQYF
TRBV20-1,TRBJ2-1,CSARDLRTGLNEQFF
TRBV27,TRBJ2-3,CASRGGYSSTDTQYF
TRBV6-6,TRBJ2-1,CASSYRGVTSYNEQFF
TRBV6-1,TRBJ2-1,CASSARGSYNEQFF
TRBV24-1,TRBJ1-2,CATGTGSNYGYTF
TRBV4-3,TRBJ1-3,CASSPEGPPGSGNTIYF
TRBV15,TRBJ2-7,CATSRDSGQTYEQYF
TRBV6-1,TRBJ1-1,CASSANREGPTEAFF
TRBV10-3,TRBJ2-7,CAVGLAGPYEQYF
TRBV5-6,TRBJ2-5,CASSLRPQETQYF
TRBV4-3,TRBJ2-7,CASSQSRLAGDEQYF
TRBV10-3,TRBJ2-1,CAISVAGPNEQFF
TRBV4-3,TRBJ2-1,CASSQDLREGLNNEQFF
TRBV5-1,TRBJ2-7,CASSLVAMGAYEQYF
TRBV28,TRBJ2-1,CASSPQGLAIYNEQFF
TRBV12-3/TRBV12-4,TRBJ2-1,CASRLRTSGNEQFF
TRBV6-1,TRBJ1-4,CASSSPRGAHEKLFF
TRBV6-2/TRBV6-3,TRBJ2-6,CASSRVGVGANVLTF
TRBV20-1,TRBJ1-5,CSDPDRGPNQPQHF
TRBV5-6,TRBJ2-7,CASSLAGSGRSYEQYF
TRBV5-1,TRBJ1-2,CASSLSQGLRYGYTF
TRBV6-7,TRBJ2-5,CASSSEAGGEETQYF
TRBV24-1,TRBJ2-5,CATSDRGQPKYQETQYF